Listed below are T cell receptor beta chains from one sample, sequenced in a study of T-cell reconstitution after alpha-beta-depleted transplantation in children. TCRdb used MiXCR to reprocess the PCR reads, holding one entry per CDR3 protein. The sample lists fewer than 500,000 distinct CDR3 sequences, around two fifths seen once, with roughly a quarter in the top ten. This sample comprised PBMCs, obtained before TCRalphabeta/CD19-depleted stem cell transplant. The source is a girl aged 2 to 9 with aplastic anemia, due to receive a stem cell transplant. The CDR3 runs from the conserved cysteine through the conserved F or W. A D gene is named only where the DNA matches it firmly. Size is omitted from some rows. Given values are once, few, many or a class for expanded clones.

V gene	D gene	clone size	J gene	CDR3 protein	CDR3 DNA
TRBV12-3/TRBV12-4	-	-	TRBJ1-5	CASTLGGGNQPQHF	TGTGCCAGCACCTTAGGGGGTGGCAATCAGCCCCAGCATTTT
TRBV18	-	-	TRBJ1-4	CASSPKLGTEDEKLFF	TGTGCCAGCTCACCAAAGCTCGGAACAGAAGATGAAAAACTGTTTTTT
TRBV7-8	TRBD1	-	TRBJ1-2	CASSHIKRTGYGYTF	TGTGCCAGCAGCCACATTAAGCGGACAGGCTATGGCTACACCTTC
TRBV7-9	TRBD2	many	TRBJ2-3	CASSSSGREDADTQYF	TGTGCCAGCAGCTCCTCGGGGAGGGAGGACGCAGATACGCAGTATTTT
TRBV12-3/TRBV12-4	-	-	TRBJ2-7	CASSLAIGREQYF	TGTGCCAGCAGTTTAGCGATTGGGCGCGAGCAGTACTTC
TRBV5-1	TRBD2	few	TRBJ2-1	CASSPSNGGSNQQFF	TGCGCCAGCAGTCCCTCCAACGGGGGGTCCAATCAGCAGTTCTTC
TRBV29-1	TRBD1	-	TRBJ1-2	CSVTGGSPWGYTF	TGCAGCGTGACAGGGGGATCCCCTTGGGGCTACACCTTC
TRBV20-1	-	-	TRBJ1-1	CSASVDMNTEAFF	TGCAGTGCTAGCGTGGACATGAACACTGAAGCTTTCTTT
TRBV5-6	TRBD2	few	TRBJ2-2	CASSRGVREGRTGELFF	TGTGCCAGCAGCCGGGGGGTGCGGGAGGGCCGCACCGGGGAGCTGTTTTTT
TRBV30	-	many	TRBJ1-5	CAWSRRPNQPQHF	TGTGCCTGGAGCCGACGGCCCAATCAGCCCCAGCATTTT
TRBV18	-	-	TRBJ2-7	CASSPVSPVAYEQYF	TGTGCCAGCTCACCGGTGAGCCCGGTAGCTTACGAGCAGTACTTC
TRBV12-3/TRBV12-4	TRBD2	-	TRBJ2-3	CASSLVALAGYTDTQYF	TGTGCCAGCAGTTTAGTGGCACTAGCGGGATACACAGATACGCAGTATTTT
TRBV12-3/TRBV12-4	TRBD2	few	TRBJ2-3	CASSFGGSPDTQYF	TGTGCCAGCAGTTTCGGGGGGTCCCCAGATACGCAGTATTTT
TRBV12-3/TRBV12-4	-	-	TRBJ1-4	CASSLRTATNEKLFF	TGTGCCAGCAGTTTAAGGACAGCAACTAATGAAAAACTGTTTTTT
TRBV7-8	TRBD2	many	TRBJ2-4	CASSLVGREDIQYF	TGTGCCAGCAGCTTAGTTGGGCGGGAGGACATTCAGTACTTC
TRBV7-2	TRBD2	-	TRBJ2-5	CASSSWAGGPEETQYF	TGTGCCAGCAGCTCTTGGGCGGGGGGGCCGGAAGAGACCCAGTACTTC
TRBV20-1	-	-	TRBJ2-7	CSAARDIENEQYF	TGCAGTGCTGCCCGGGACATTGAAAACGAGCAGTACTTC
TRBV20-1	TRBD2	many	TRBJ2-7	CSARKGLAGLEVSYEQYF	TGCAGTGCGAGAAAAGGACTAGCGGGATTAGAAGTCTCCTACGAGCAGTACTTC
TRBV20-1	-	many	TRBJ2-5	CSARDIQPPETQYF	TGCAGTGCTAGAGATATTCAACCCCCGGAGACCCAGTACTTC
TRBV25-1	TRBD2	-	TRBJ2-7	CASSGLAGGRHSYEQYF	TGTGCCAGCAGTGGTCTAGCGGGAGGACGACACTCCTACGAGCAGTACTTC
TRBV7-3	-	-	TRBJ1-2	CASSLDETVGYTF	TGTGCCAGCAGCTTAGACGAGACAGTCGGCTACACCTTC
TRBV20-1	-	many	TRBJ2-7	CSAQGGRMGTYEQYF	TGCAGTGCCCAAGGCGGCAGAATGGGGACCTACGAGCAGTACTTC
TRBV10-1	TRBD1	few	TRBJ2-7	CASSEAGGNYEQYF	TGCGCCAGCAGTGAAGCAGGGGGCAACTACGAGCAGTACTTC
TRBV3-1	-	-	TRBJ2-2	CASSQTVGLTGELFF	TGTGCCAGCAGCCAAACCGTGGGCCTAACTGGGGAGCTGTTTTTT
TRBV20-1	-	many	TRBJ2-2	CSASTGYGGELFF	TGCAGTGCTAGTACCGGGTATGGCGGGGAGCTGTTTTTT
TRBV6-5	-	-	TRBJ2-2	CSSSYTAGELFF	TGTTCCAGCAGTTATACAGCCGGGGAGCTGTTTTTT
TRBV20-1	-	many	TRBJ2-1	CSALTYNHGNEQFF	TGCAGTGCTTTGACCTACAACCACGGCAATGAGCAGTTCTTC
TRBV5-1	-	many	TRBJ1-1	CASSLVHSNTEAFF	TGCGCCAGCAGCTTGGTCCACAGTAACACTGAAGCTTTCTTT
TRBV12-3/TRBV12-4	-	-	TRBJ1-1	CASRTRARPEAFF	TGTGCCAGCAGGACAAGGGCCAGACCTGAAGCTTTCTTT
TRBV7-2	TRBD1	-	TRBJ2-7	CASSLRGQGVYEQYF	TGTGCCAGCAGCTTGAGGGGACAGGGGGTGTACGAGCAGTACTTC
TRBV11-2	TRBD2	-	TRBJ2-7	CASSLQYLAVYEQYF	TGTGCCAGCAGCTTACAGTACCTAGCGGTCTACGAGCAGTACTTC
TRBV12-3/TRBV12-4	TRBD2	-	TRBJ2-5	CASSSGTSGRAGETQYF	TGTGCCAGCAGCTCGGGGACTAGCGGGAGGGCAGGGGAGACCCAGTACTTC
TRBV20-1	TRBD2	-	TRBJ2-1	CSAPGLAGGPGTDEQFF	TGCAGTGCTCCGGGACTAGCGGGAGGGCCGGGAACGGATGAGCAGTTCTTC
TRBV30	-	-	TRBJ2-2	CAWTMRVSYTGELFF	TGTGCCTGGACTATGAGGGTATCGTACACCGGGGAGCTGTTTTTT
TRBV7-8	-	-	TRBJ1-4	CASSPIEGEKLFF	TGTGCCAGCAGCCCCATCGAGGGCGAAAAACTGTTTTTT
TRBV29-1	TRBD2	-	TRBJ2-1	CSVDGRTSGRPLRSYNEQFF	TGCAGCGTTGACGGAAGGACTAGCGGGAGGCCCCTCCGCTCCTACAATGAGCAGTTCTTC
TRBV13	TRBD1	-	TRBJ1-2	CASSSGQVDGYTF	TGTGCCAGCAGCTCCGGACAGGTCGATGGCTACACCTTC
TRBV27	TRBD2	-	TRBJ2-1	CASSLSLAGNEQFF	TGTGCCAGCAGTTTAAGTCTAGCGGGTAATGAGCAGTTCTTC
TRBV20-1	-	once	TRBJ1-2	CSASVSNYGYTF	TGCAGTGCGTCAGTCTCTAACTATGGCTACACCTTC
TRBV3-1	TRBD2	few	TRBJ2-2	CASSQLAGLANTGELFF	TGTGCCAGCAGCCAACTAGCGGGACTCGCGAACACCGGGGAGCTGTTTTTT
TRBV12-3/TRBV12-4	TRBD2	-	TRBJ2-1	CASSFLGTIRNEQFF	TGTGCCAGCAGTTTCCTCGGGACTATCCGCAATGAGCAGTTCTTC
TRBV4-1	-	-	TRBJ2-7	CASSQASSRRTYEQYF	TGCGCCAGCAGCCAAGCGAGTAGCCGGCGTACCTACGAGCAGTACTTC
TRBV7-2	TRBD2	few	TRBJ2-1	CASSLMAGGRNEQFF	TGTGCCAGCAGCTTAATGGCGGGGGGGCGAAATGAGCAGTTCTTC
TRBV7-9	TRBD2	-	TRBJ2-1	CASSFLGTSGMDEQFF	TGTGCCAGCAGCTTCCTCGGGACTAGCGGGATGGATGAGCAGTTCTTC
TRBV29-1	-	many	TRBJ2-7	CSVVPNSGYEQYF	TGCAGCGTCGTACCTAATTCAGGTTACGAGCAGTACTTC
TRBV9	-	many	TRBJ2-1	CASSAGTYNEQFF	TGTGCCAGCAGCGCCGGGACTTACAATGAGCAGTTCTTC
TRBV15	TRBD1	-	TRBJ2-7	CATSRPGQGLNEQYF	TGTGCCACCAGCCGGCCGGGACAGGGCCTGAACGAGCAGTACTTC
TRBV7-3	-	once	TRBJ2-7	CASSLGPREAYEQYF	TGTGCCAGCAGCTTAGGACCCCGGGAAGCCTACGAGCAGTACTTC
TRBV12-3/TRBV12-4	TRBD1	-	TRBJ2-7	CASSRDRDKNYEQYF	TGTGCCAGCAGCAGAGACAGGGATAAGAACTACGAGCAGTACTTC
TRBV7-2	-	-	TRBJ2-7	CASSLVHASSYEQYF	TGTGCCAGCAGCTTAGTACACGCGAGCTCCTACGAGCAGTACTTC
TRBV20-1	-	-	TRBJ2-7	CSAWMGGGYEQYF	TGCAGTGCTTGGATGGGGGGTGGGTACGAGCAGTACTTC
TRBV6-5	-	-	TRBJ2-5	CASSYGTGPGETQYF	TGTGCCAGCAGTTACGGCACCGGGCCTGGGGAGACCCAGTACTTC
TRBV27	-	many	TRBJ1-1	CASSRQSTGTEAFF	TGTGCCAGCAGTCGACAATCAACGGGCACTGAAGCTTTCTTT
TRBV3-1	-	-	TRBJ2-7	CASSDDSGYGEQYF	TGTGCCAGCAGCGACGACAGTGGCTATGGCGAGCAGTACTTC
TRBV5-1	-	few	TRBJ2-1	CASSLGPRGLSYNEQFF	TGCGCCAGCAGCTTAGGGCCCCGGGGCTTATCCTACAATGAGCAGTTCTTC
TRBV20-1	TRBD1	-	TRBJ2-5	CSEQGQQETQYF	TGCAGTGAACAGGGACAGCAAGAGACCCAGTACTTC